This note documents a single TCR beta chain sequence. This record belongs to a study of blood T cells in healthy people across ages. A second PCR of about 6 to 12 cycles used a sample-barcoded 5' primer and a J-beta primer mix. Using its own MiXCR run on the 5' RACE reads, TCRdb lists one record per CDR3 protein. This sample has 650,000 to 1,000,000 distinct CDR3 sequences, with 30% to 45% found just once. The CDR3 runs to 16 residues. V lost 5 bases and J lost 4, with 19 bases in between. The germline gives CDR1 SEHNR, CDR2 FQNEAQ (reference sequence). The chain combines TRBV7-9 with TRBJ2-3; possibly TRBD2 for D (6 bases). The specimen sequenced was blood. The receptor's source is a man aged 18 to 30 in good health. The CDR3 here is CASSLSGSLRSDTQYF. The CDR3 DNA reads TGTGCCAGCAGCCTAAGCGGGTCTCTTCGGTCAGATACGCAGTATTTT. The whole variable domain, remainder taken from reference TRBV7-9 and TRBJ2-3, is DTGVSQNPRHKITKRGQNVTFRCDPISEHNRLYWYRQTLGQGPEFLTYFQNEAQLEKSRLLSDRFSAERPKGSFSTLEIQRTEQGDSAMYLCASSLSGSLRSDTQYFGPGTRLTVL.